This T cell receptor beta chain stems from a study of a mutant IDH1 vaccine in newly diagnosed glioma (dated by TCRdb to the early 2020s). The study in broad terms: Vaccination started 4-6 weeks after radiotherapy alone, or was given together with temozolomide cycles in the groups whose treatment included chemotherapy. The approximately 33 treated patients were around 62% male and about 40% female, with a mean age of approximately 40 years. Before enrollment, most patients had been given radiochemotherapy with temozolomide as standard therapy, while the rest had received either radiotherapy alone or temozolomide alone. Visit V12 was the week-35 safety follow-up and visit V13 was the week-47 end of study. Peripheral blood samples were drawn at six visits, namely V03 (baseline), V05, V07, V10, V12 and V13. For exploratory analyses, longitudinal TCRB deep sequencing was carried out in approximately 25 treated patients wherever samples were available. On the study overall, not on this receptor specifically: Across multiple MHC alleles, vaccine-induced immune responses were seen in 90% to 95% of patients. No apparent relationship was observed between pseudoprogression and alterations in the top peripheral T cell clonotypes detected by TCRB sequencing. The authors noted that analyses of patient blood samples could not be reproduced because of sample limitations. Selection of PBMC samples for TCRB deep sequencing was based on availability.

As regards this clone: Its antigen is still unknown. One base away there is no much larger clone; base qualities are not given.

In light of the paper, this sample's time point label describes: week 35, safety follow-up. Each vaccine dose, consisting of 300 ug of a 20-mer mutant IDH1 peptide in Montanide, was administered subcutaneously with topical imiquimod. Eight vaccinations were administered to patients in weeks 1, 3, 5, 7, 11, 15, 19 and 23, corresponding to visits V03 through V10. Donors had newly diagnosed WHO grade 3 or 4 IDH1-mutant astrocytomas with loss of nuclear ATRX. The samples were drawn from NOA16, a multicentre, single-arm, open-label phase I trial in Germany that tested a mutant IDH1 peptide vaccine in humans for the first time. The DNeasy Blood and Tissue Kit was used to extract genomic DNA from EDTA blood for TCRB sequencing. Ends trimmed: V by 3 bases, J by 2 bases; bases unmatched to a gene: 3. There are 14 amino acids in the CDR3, from cysteine to phenylalanine inclusive. Just the 42-base CDR3 DNA is kept, in frame starting at base 1. The CDR1 and CDR2 encoded by the germline V gene are SGHRS and YFSETQ.

The library was generated by the immunoSEQ multiplex PCR assay. Rearranged TCR beta chain sequences were amplified with the hsTCRB Kit following the manufacturer's protocol. Sequencing of TCRB libraries was carried out on an Illumina MiSeq. Per the authors' processing: Demultiplexing, trimming and gene mapping were performed with the kit vendor's proprietary platform. The source is immuneACCESS, and TCRdb retained only in-frame sequences with V and J called. Part of the clones is not carried over; for the studies checked, unresolved V genes explain less than half of this, and the remainder is unexplained. V, J and clone size were drawn from that table, and D and trimming were deduced from the DNA. In this sample the table shows about 32,000 clones, about 80% of which occur a single time. The ten top clones hold roughly 12% of the sample.

The material was PBMCs, obtained from a glioma patient whose treatment included an IDH1 peptide vaccine. This receptor was taken from a woman in her thirties or forties with glioma. The V and J segments used are TRBV5-1 and TRBJ2-7, and 9 bases in between align with TRBD2. The nucleotides read TGCGCCAGCAGCTCAGCGGGGGGAGCCTACGAGCAGTACTTC. Protein translation: CASSSAGGAYEQYF.